These 18 T cell receptor beta chains were sequenced from one sample in a study of cytomegalovirus exposure and HLA in healthy donors. It was with 60 Vbeta and 13 Jbeta primers that the PCR ran. The assay was immunoSEQ multiplex PCR, and TCRdb's table has in-frame clones only and misses some. The table includes about 120,000 clones, about 80% detected once. The sample taken for sequencing was PBMCs. The receptors originated from a woman between 18 and 30 years old in good health and CMV-seropositive.

The genes are TRBV2 and TRBJ1-1; 7 bases line up with TRBD1. V shed 6 bases and J 5 bases; nucleotides not matched to a gene: 3. In germline, CDR1 is SNHLY, CDR2 FYNNEI. This CDR3 is built from 12 residues. The CDR3 bases are TGTGCCAGCAGACAGGGGAGGACTGAAGCTTTCTTT. Translated: CASRQGRTEAFF.

The CDR3 DNA reads as TGTGCCAGTAGTGCGGGAGCCTACGAGCAGTACTTC. It encodes CASSAGAYEQYF. The chain employs TRBV19 and TRBJ2-7; TRBD2 aligns across 7 bases. The CDR3 extends over 12 amino acids. J was trimmed by 2 bases and V by 5 bases; bases with no gene match: 0. CDR1 and CDR2 from the germline V gene are LNHDA and SQIVND (reference sequence).

This chain uses TRBV10-3 with TRBJ2-2; weak D call: TRBD2 (5 bases). The CDR3 loop spans 14 amino acids. The V gene's germline CDR1 is ENHRY and CDR2 SYGVKD. V was pared by 8 bases and J by 4 bases, with 14 bases between. The CDR3 DNA is TGTGCCATCGGGCCGGGATTGGGCACCGGGGAGCTGTTTTTT. The encoded protein is CAIGPGLGTGELFF.

This clone came up once. The chain joins TRBV19 to TRBJ1-5; unclear D gene. V lost 0 bases and J 0 bases, leaving 15 bases between the germline ends. This CDR3 comprises 18 residues. Per the germline V gene, CDR1 is LNHDA and CDR2 is SQIVND (reference sequence). CDR3 DNA: TGTGCCAGTAGTATAGATCGGGGATCGGGGTATAGCAATCAGCCCCAGCATTTT. The encoded protein is CASSIDRGSGYSNQPQHF.

The chain combines TRBV29-1 with TRBJ2-5; a weak D match, TRBD1 (5 bases). Trimming pared 7 bases from V and 4 bases from J, leaving 19 bases between. The germline V gene has CDR1 SQVTM and CDR2 ANQGSEA. CDR3 length: 14 amino acids. CDR3 loop: CSASPWTTRETQYF. In DNA form, the CDR3 reads TGCAGCGCTTCCCCATGGACAACGAGAGAGACCCAGTACTTC.

The rearrangement links TRBV7-3 to TRBJ2-7; TRBD2 matches 7 bases. This CDR3 spans 14 amino acids. Germline V CDR1 and CDR2: SGHTA, FQGTGA. With 5 bases clipped from V and 6 bases from J, the junction kept 10 bases outside the gene matches. The CDR3: CASSPQTSSGEQYF. CDR3 in DNA: TGTGCCAGCAGCCCACAGACTAGCTCGGGCGAGCAGTACTTC.

The gene calls are TRBV2 and TRBJ2-1; 9 bases agree with TRBD2. Trimming cost V 3 bases and J 6 bases; bases outside gene matches: 9. The CDR3 runs to 16 residues. Germline assignment: CDR1 SNHLY and CDR2 FYNNEI. In DNA, the CDR3 is TGTGCCAGCAGTGATTGGTTGCGGGAGGGCCGCAATGAGCAGTTCTTC. Its translation is CASSDWLREGRNEQFF.

The rearrangement joins TRBV19 to TRBJ2-2; TRBD1 matches 8 bases. The CDR3 is made up of 15 amino acids. J was trimmed by 2 bases and V by 4 bases; bases with no gene match: 3. Per germline, CDR1 LNHDA and CDR2 SQIVND (reference sequence). The CDR3 loop reads CASSKTGVNTGELFF. The CDR3 DNA sequence: TGTGCCAGTAGTAAGACAGGGGTAAACACCGGGGAGCTGTTTTTT. The full variable domain, its missing parts supplied by reference TRBV19 and TRBJ2-2, is DGGITQSPKYLFRKEGQNVTLSCEQNLNHDAMYWYRQDPGQGLRLIYYSQIVNDFQKGDIAEGYSVSREKKESFPLTVTSAQKNPTAFYLCASSKTGVNTGELFFGEGSRLTVL.

The rearrangement uses TRBV18 and TRBJ1-1; 8 nucleotides agree with TRBD1. This CDR3 is built from 16 residues. Unmatched junction bases numbered 8, after V lost 0 bases and J lost 5 bases. CDR1 is KGHSH, CDR2 LQKENI, per germline. The CDR3 protein is CASSPPAQGARTEAFF. The CDR3, as DNA: TGTGCCAGCTCACCACCCGCGCAGGGGGCTAGGACTGAAGCTTTCTTT.

The CDR3 spells CASSLGSGGEQFF. The DNA of the CDR3 is TGTGCCAGCAGCTTAGGTTCCGGGGGTGAGCAGTTCTTC. The rearrangement joins TRBV11-2 to TRBJ2-1, with a tentative D call TRBD2 (6 bases). Germline-derived CDR1 and CDR2 are SGHAT and FQNNGV. The CDR3 has 13 amino acids. The V end lost 1 base, the J end lost 9 bases, and 10 bases lay between the germline ends.

The V call is TRBV5-4, the J call TRBJ1-2; TRBD1 is a possible D gene (6 bases). In germline, CDR1 is SGHNT, CDR2 YYREEE (reference sequence). The CDR3 spans 14 residues. V was clipped by 1 base and J by 6 bases, with 13 bases between them. In nucleotides, the CDR3 is TGTGCCAGCAGCTTGCGAGGGGGTCGCGATGGCTACACCTTC. Encoded protein: CASSLRGGRDGYTF.

The V gene is TRBV7-8, the J gene TRBJ2-7; D may be TRBD2 (6 bases). The V end lost 5 bases, the J end lost 3 bases, and 14 bases lay between the germline ends. Per germline, CDR1 SGHVS and CDR2 FQNEAQ. This CDR3 is 14 amino acids long. CDR3 protein: CASSTGRGNYEQYF. The CDR3 DNA reads as TGTGCCAGCAGCACGGGGCGGGGTAACTACGAGCAGTACTTC.

This chain uses TRBV6-5 with TRBJ1-2; perhaps TRBD1 as D (6 bases). Germline V gives CDR1 MNHEY, CDR2 SVGAGI. CDR3 length: 12 amino acids. V was pared by 8 bases and J by 4 bases, with 11 bases between. CDR3: CASHRAAYGYTF. DNA for the CDR3: TGTGCCAGCCACAGGGCCGCCTATGGCTACACCTTC.

This clone was counted a few times. A far more abundant clone sits one base away, making this likely a read error. Other DNA sequences in the sample encode the same CDR3. The rearrangement joins TRBV19 to TRBJ2-7; 8 positions match TRBD2. This CDR3 has 15 residues. Germline V gene data show CDR1 as LNHDA and CDR2 as SQIVND (reference sequence). The CDR3 DNA sequence: TGTGCAAGTAGTAGCGCCGGGACTAGTCTCTACGAGCAGTACTTC. This encodes CASSSAGTSLYEQYF. The entire variable domain, with the rest obtained from reference TRBV19 and TRBJ2-7, is as follows: DGGITQSPKYLFRKEGQNVTLSCEQNLNHDAMYWYRQDPGQGLRLIYYSQIVNDFQKGDIAEGYSVSREKKESFPLTVTSAQKNPTAFYLCASSSAGTSLYEQYFGPGTRLTVT.

V and J are TRBV7-2 and TRBJ2-5, with 10 positions matching TRBD2. The CDR3 is 15 residues long. Germline V gene sequence: CDR1 SGHTA, CDR2 FQGNSA. After removal of 0 bases from V and 3 bases from J, the junction contained 1 base not matched to a gene. CDR3 sequence reads: CASSLAGTSEETQYF. CDR3 DNA sequence: TGTGCCAGCAGCTTAGCCGGGACTAGCGAAGAGACCCAGTACTTC.

The chain employs TRBV11-2 and TRBJ2-5; 11 bases fit TRBD2. Matching the DNA end better, TRBJ2-7 makes the J call doubtful. The CDR3 has 17 residues. Per germline, CDR1 SGHAT and CDR2 FQNNGV. DNA of the CDR3: TGTGCCAGCAGCTCCGCCGAGACTAGCGGGGTCTCCTACGAGCAGTACTTC. Protein sequence: CASSSAETSGVSYEQYF.

The chain joins TRBV19 to TRBJ1-1; 8 bases align to TRBD1. J gave up 1 base and V 5 bases, and 9 bases lay outside the gene matches. CDR1 LNHDA and CDR2 SQIVND come from the germline V gene (reference sequence). The CDR3 consists of 16 residues. In DNA, the CDR3 is TGTGCCAGTAGTCCTGACAGGGGAGCTTCGAACACTGAAGCTTTCTTT. As protein: CASSPDRGASNTEAFF.

In its sample, this clone was seen a few times. This chain links TRBV20-1 with TRBJ2-3; the match to TRBD2 covers 12 bases. The CDR3 is 11 amino acids. The trim removed 4 bases at V and 10 bases at J, leaving 0 bases unmatched. In germline, CDR1 is DFQATT, CDR2 SNEGSKA (reference sequence). This CDR3 is CSATSGRAQYF. As DNA, the CDR3 is TGCAGTGCTACTAGCGGGAGGGCGCAGTATTTT.